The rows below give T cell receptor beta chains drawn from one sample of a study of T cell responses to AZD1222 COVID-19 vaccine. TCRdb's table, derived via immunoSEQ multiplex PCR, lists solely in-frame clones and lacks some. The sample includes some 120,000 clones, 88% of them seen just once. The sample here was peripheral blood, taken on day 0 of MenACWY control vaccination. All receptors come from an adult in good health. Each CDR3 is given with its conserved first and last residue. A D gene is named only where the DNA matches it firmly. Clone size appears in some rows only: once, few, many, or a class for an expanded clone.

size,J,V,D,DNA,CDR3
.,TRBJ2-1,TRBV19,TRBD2,TGTGCCAGTAGTATAGCCGGACTAGCGGTTAATGAGCAGTTCTTC,CASSIAGLAVNEQFF
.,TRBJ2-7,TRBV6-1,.,TGTGCCAGCAGTGAATCTTCCTACGAGCAGTACTTC,CASSESSYEQYF
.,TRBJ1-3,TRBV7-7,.,TGTGCTAGCAGCCCCGGCGTGGCAGGAAACACCATATATTTT,CASSPGVAGNTIYF
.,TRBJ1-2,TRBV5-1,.,TGCGCCAGCAGCTTCTACAGAACAGAGTCCTATGGCTACACCTTC,CASSFYRTESYGYTF
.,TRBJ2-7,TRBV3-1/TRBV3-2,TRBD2,TGTGCCAGCAGCCCATCAGCGGGGGGGACCTACGAGCAGTACTTC,CASSPSAGGTYEQYF
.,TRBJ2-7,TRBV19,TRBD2,TGTGCCAGTAGTCCCCTAGCGGGAGGTTTCCACGAGCAGTACTTC,CASSPLAGGFHEQYF
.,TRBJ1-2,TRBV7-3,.,TGTGCCAGCAGCGAGAACGGGCCTGTGGGCTACACCTTC,CASSENGPVGYTF
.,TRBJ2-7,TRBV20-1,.,TGCAGTGCCCATAAATACGAGCAGTACTTC,CSAHKYEQYF
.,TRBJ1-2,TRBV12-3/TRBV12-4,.,TGTGCCAGCAGTTTAACGGTAATCTATGGCTACACCTTC,CASSLTVIYGYTF
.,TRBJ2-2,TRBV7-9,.,TGTGCCAGCAGCTTCCCCTCGAGTCTTATTGCATTGAACACCGGGGAGCTGTTTTTT,CASSFPSSLIALNTGELFF
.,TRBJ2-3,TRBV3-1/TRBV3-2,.,TGTGCCAGCAGCCGGATGGGCAGTTCTAGCACAGATACGCAGTATTTT,CASSRMGSSSTDTQYF
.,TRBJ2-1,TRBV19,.,TGTGCCAGTAGGTTGGTGGGAGAGTTGGGTGAGCAGTTCTTC,CASRLVGELGEQFF
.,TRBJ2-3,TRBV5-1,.,TGCGCCAGCAGCTTGGGCGGGACAGATACGCAGTATTTT,CASSLGGTDTQYF
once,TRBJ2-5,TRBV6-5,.,TGTGCCAGCAGTTCTAGCTTGGGCGGGGAGACCCAGTACTTC,CASSSSLGGETQYF
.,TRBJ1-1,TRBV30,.,TGTGCCTGGATCGCAGGGTGGCGAGGCACTGAAGCTTTCTTT,CAWIAGWRGTEAFF
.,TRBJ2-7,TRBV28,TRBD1,TGTGCCAGCAGTCCGAGGGACAGCGACTACGAGCAGTACTTC,CASSPRDSDYEQYF
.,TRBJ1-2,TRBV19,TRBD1,TGTGCCAGTAGTATTTCCCCCGACAGGGTGAACTATGGCTACACCTTC,CASSISPDRVNYGYTF
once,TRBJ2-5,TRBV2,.,TGTGCCAGCAGGCGGGGTGTGAAGACCCAGTACTTC,CASRRGVKTQYF
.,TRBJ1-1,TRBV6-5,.,TGTGCCAGCAGTTACGGTCAGAAGAACACTGAAGCTTTCTTT,CASSYGQKNTEAFF
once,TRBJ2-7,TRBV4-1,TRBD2,TGCGCCAGCAGCTTCCGGGACTACTCCTACGAGCAGTACTTC,CASSFRDYSYEQYF
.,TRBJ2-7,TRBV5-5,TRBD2,TGTGCCAGCAGCCCCTCAGCGGGAGCCACCTACGAGCAGTACTTC,CASSPSAGATYEQYF
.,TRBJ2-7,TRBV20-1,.,TGCAGTGTTCGAGAGCAGTACTTC,CSVREQYF
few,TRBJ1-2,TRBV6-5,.,TGTGCCAGCAGATACAGGGAAATGGGCTACACCTTC,CASRYREMGYTF
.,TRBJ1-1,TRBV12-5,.,TGTGCTAGTGGTTTGTCCCTGAACACTGAAGCTTTCTTT,CASGLSLNTEAFF
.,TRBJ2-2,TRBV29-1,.,TGCAGCGTGTTGGACACCAAGAACACCGGGGAGCTGTTTTTT,CSVLDTKNTGELFF
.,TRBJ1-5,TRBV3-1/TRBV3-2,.,TGTGCCAGCAGCCAAGGGCCCCATCAGCCCCAGCATTTT,CASSQGPHQPQHF
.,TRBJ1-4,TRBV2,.,TGTGCCAGCTGGGGAGTGGAAGAGAATGAAAAACTGTTTTTT,CASWGVEENEKLFF
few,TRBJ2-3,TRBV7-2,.,TGTGCCAGCAGCCCCGGAGGGGCGGGCCCAGATACGCAGTATTTT,CASSPGGAGPDTQYF
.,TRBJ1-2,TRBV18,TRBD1,TGTGCCAGCTCACCTCAGGGGGCGCCCAAGTATGGCTACACCTTC,CASSPQGAPKYGYTF
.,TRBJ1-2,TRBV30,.,TGTGCCTGGAGTCGGGGTTCCTATGGCTACACCTTC,CAWSRGSYGYTF
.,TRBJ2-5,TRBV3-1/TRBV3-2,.,TGTGCCAGCAGCCAAGTCGACGCCCAAGAGACCCAGTACTTC,CASSQVDAQETQYF
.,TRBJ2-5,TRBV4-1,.,TGCGCCAGCAGCCAGACTAGGACACGAGAGACCCAGTACTTC,CASSQTRTRETQYF
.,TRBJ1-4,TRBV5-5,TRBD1,TGTGCCAGCAGCTCGGCCGACAGGGGAAATGAAAAACTGTTTTTT,CASSSADRGNEKLFF
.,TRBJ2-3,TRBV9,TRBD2,TGTGCCAGCAGCGTAGAGGGAGGGGGCACAGATACGCAGTATTTT,CASSVEGGGTDTQYF
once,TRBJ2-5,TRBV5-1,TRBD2,TGCGCCAGCAGCCGAGGGACTATCACGAACCAAGAGACCCAGTACTTC,CASSRGTITNQETQYF